A selection of T cell receptor beta chains follows, all from one sample in a study of blood T cells in healthy people across ages. TCRdb reprocessed the 5' RACE reads via MiXCR and lists one record per CDR3 protein. The table records about 670,000 distinct CDR3 sequences, roughly 43% of them present only once. The sequenced sample consisted of blood. These TCRs come from a man of 80 years or more in good health. CDR3s include the opening cysteine and the closing phenylalanine or tryptophan. A D gene is named only where the DNA matches it firmly. Only some rows state a clone size, as once, few, many or a class for expanded clones.

>TRBJ2-1|.|.|13|TRBV20-1
TGCAGTGCTAGAGTCCCTCCGGCGAGCGAGCAGTTCTTC
CSARVPPASEQFF
>TRBJ2-1|.|.|13|TRBV5-1
TGTGCCAGCAGCTTGATCGGGGCCCCTGAGCAGTTCTTC
CASSLIGAPEQFF
>TRBJ1-1|.|.|15|TRBV4-2
TGTGCCAGCAGCCAAGGAGTGGGGGGAAACACTGAAGCTTTCTTT
CASSQGVGGNTEAFF
>TRBJ2-1|.|TRBD2|17|TRBV6-2/TRBV6-3
TGTGCCAGCAGTTACTCGGCTAGCGGACCGAGACGCAATGAGCAGTTCTTC
CASSYSASGPRRNEQFF
>TRBJ1-6|.|TRBD1|18|TRBV13
TGTGCCAGCAGCTCGAGCCCCTCCGGGACAGGAGCTGGTTCACCCCTCCACTTT
CASSSSPSGTGAGSPLHF
>TRBJ2-5|.|.|13|TRBV20-1
TGCAGTGCCATGCCGACAGTCCAAGAGACCCAGTACTTC
CSAMPTVQETQYF
>TRBJ1-4|.|.|13|TRBV4-3
TGCGCCAGCAGCCAAGAGGAAAATGAAAAACTGTTTTTT
CASSQEENEKLFF
>TRBJ1-2|.|.|15|TRBV7-2
TGTGCCAGCAGCTCCTACGCCGTACAGGAGAATGGCTACACCTTC
CASSSYAVQENGYTF
>TRBJ2-3|many|.|11|TRBV6-2/TRBV6-3
TGTGCCAGCAAACGTTCAGATACGCAGTATTTT
CASKRSDTQYF
>TRBJ1-5|few|TRBD1|14|TRBV2
TGTGCCAGCAGGAGACAGGGGGCGAATCAGCCCCAGCATTTT
CASRRQGANQPQHF
>TRBJ2-5|few|TRBD2|15|TRBV27
TGTGCCAGCAGTTTATTTCCGGGAGGAATGGAGACCCAGTACTTC
CASSLFPGGMETQYF
>TRBJ1-2|.|TRBD1|13|TRBV5-5
TGTGCCAGCAAATTAGGGACAGAATCTGGCTACACCTTC
CASKLGTESGYTF
>TRBJ2-1|.|TRBD2|14|TRBV20-1
TGCAGTGCTGGACTAGCGGGAAACTCCTACGAGCAGTTCTTC
CSAGLAGNSYEQFF
>TRBJ2-1|few|TRBD2|16|TRBV7-9
TGTGCCAGCAGCTTAGATTGGCGGGAGGCGTACAATGAGCAGTTCTTC
CASSLDWREAYNEQFF
>TRBJ2-3|.|.|17|TRBV25-1
TGTGCCAGCAGTGAATCCGACTCCCGGACAGTCATAGATACGCAGTATTTT
CASSESDSRTVIDTQYF
>TRBJ2-5|.|.|14|TRBV12-3/TRBV12-4
TGTGCCAGCAGTTTAAGATCCGGGGTAGAGACCCAGTACTTC
CASSLRSGVETQYF
>TRBJ2-2|.|TRBD2|19|TRBV13
TGTGCCAGCAGCTCGCGGACTAGCGGGAAGGTATCGGACACCGGGGAGCTGTTTTTT
CASSSRTSGKVSDTGELFF
>TRBJ1-6|few|.|13|TRBV9
TGTGCCAGCAGCGTAGTCCGAAATTCACCCCTCCACTTT
CASSVVRNSPLHF
>TRBJ2-5|.|.|14|TRBV7-2
TGTGCCAGCGGACGTCCGGGAGCGCGGGAGACCCAGTACTTC
CASGRPGARETQYF
>TRBJ2-2|.|.|13|TRBV14
TGTGCCAGCAGCCAAAGGGGTTCCGGGGAGCTGTTTTTT
CASSQRGSGELFF
>TRBJ2-1|.|TRBD2|23|TRBV11-1
TGTGCCAGCAGCCCTCCTGGGACTAGCGGGGGTGTCGGGCGTAAAATTTCCTACAATGAGCAGTTCTTC
CASSPPGTSGGVGRKISYNEQFF
>TRBJ2-1|few|TRBD1|14|TRBV6-5
TGTGCCAGCAACCGACAGGGTTTGAGGAATGAGCAGTTCTTC
CASNRQGLRNEQFF
>TRBJ1-1|.|.|14|TRBV5-1
TGCGCCAGCAGCTCCGAGGACCCGAACACTGAAGCTTTCTTT
CASSSEDPNTEAFF
>TRBJ2-7|many|.|15|TRBV20-1
TGCAGTGCTTTTCACAGGGTCCCCTTGGCCTACGAGCAGTACTTC
CSAFHRVPLAYEQYF
>TRBJ2-1|.|.|14|TRBV4-3
TGCGCCAGCAGCCAAGATTGGGGTAGCAATGAGCAGTTCTTC
CASSQDWGSNEQFF
>TRBJ2-4|.|TRBD1|13|TRBV20-1
TGCAGTGCTAGGGGACAGGGTGGAAACATTCAGTACTTC
CSARGQGGNIQYF
>TRBJ2-5|few|.|14|TRBV6-2/TRBV6-3
TGTGCCAGCATCCCCATCTCGGGGAGGGAGACCCAGTACTTC
CASIPISGRETQYF
>TRBJ2-5|.|TRBD2|16|TRBV20-1
TGCAGTGCTAGCCCCAGCACTAGCGGGGGGTTGGAGACCCAGTACTTC
CSASPSTSGGLETQYF
>TRBJ2-5|few|.|13|TRBV6-2/TRBV6-3
TGTGCCAGCACCACCAACAGTTTCCAGACCCAGTACTTC
CASTTNSFQTQYF
>TRBJ2-3|.|TRBD1|15|TRBV6-2/TRBV6-3
TGTGCCACTAACAGGGGGCGGAATGGAGAAGATACGCAGTATTTT
CATNRGRNGEDTQYF
>TRBJ2-7|.|.|15|TRBV11-2
TGTGCCAGCAGCCCTAGACAGGTTAGCTCCTACGAGCAGTACTTC
CASSPRQVSSYEQYF
>TRBJ1-5|few|.|15|TRBV6-5
TGTGCCAGCAGCCTAGCGTACAGCCGAGATCAGCCCCAGCATTTT
CASSLAYSRDQPQHF
>TRBJ2-1|.|TRBD1|17|TRBV11-3
TGTGCCAGCAGCCCGGGGACAGGGAAGGGCTCCTACAATGAGCAGTTTTTC
CASSPGTGKGSYNEQFF
>TRBJ2-3|.|.|16|TRBV7-9
TGTGCCAGCAGCCTCGGCTGGGAGCAAAATGCAGATACGCAGTATTTT
CASSLGWEQNADTQYF
>TRBJ2-5|.|TRBD1|17|TRBV18
TGTGCCAGCTCACTTCCCTATACCGGGACAGGGGCAGAGACCCAGTACTTC
CASSLPYTGTGAETQYF
>TRBJ2-2|.|TRBD2|17|TRBV4-1
TGCGCCAGTCGAAACCCGGGACTAGCGGGGTATACCGGGGAGCTGTTTTTT
CASRNPGLAGYTGELFF
>TRBJ2-3|.|.|14|TRBV3-1
TGTGCCAGCAGCCTCGGACGAAAGGGAGATACGCAGTATTTT
CASSLGRKGDTQYF
>TRBJ2-1|.|TRBD1|15|TRBV4-3
TGCGCCAGCAGCCAAACCTGGGCAGGGGGCAATGAGCAGTTCTTC
CASSQTWAGGNEQFF
>TRBJ1-1|few|.|16|TRBV5-8
TGTGCCAGCATCACACTCGTTGGCCCAACCCACACTGAAGCTTTCTTT
CASITLVGPTHTEAFF
>TRBJ1-2|.|.|14|TRBV13
TGTGCCAGCAGCTTATCGGGCAGAACCTATGGCTACACCTTC
CASSLSGRTYGYTF
>TRBJ2-4|many|TRBD1|18|TRBV20-1
TGCAGTGCTAGAGATTCTAACGGACAGGGGGCGAAGAAAAACATTCAGTACTTC
CSARDSNGQGAKKNIQYF